The sequence of this TCR beta chain was determined in a study of T cells in tuberculosis. V was clipped by 2 bases and J by 5 bases, with 12 bases between them. From germline, CDR1 is MNHEY and CDR2 SVGAGI. The CDR3 has 14 amino acids. The method was immunoSEQ multiplex PCR; TCRdb's version includes in-frame clones alone and lacks a portion of them. The sample records around 19,000 clones, 85% to 90% being singletons. The sequence came from a donor between 5 and 29 years old with latent tuberculosis or without tuberculosis infection. Input material: PBMCs. The chain recombines TRBV6-5 with TRBJ2-5; TRBD2 might be the D (7 bases). The CDR3 spells CASSYGGASETQYF. As DNA, the CDR3 is TGTGCCAGCAGTTACGGGGGGGCGTCTGAGACCCAGTACTTC.